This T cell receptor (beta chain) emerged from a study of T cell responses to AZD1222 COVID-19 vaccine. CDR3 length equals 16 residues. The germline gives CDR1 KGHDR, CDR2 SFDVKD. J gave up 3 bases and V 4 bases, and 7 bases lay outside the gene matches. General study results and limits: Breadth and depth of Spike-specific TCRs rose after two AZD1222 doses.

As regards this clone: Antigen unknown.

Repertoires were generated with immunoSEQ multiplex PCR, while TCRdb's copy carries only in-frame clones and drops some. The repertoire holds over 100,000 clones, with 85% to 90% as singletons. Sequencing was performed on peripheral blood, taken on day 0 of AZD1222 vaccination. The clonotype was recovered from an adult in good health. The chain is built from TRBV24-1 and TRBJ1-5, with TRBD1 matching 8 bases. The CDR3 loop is CATSDPRQGSNQPQHF. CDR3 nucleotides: TGTGCCACCAGTGACCCCCGACAGGGGTCCAATCAGCCCCAGCATTTT.